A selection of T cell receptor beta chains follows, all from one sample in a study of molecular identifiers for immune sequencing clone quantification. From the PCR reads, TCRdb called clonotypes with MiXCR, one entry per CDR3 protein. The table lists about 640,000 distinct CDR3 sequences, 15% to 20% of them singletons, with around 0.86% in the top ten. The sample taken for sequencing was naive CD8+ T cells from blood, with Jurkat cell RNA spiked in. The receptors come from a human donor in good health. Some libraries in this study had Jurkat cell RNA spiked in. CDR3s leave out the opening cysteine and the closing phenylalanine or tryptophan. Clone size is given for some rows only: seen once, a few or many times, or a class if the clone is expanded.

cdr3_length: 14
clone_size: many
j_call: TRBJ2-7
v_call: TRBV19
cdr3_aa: ASSIAGTSGNYEQY

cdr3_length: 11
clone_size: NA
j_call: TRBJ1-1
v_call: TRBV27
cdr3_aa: ASSTQVSTEAF

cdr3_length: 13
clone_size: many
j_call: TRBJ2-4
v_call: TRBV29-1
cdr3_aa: SVEDSTLAKNIQY

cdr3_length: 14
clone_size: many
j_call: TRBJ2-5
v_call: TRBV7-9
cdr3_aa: ASSPFSGGAWETQY

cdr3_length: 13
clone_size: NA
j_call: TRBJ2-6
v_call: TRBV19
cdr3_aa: ATTSVSFGANVLT

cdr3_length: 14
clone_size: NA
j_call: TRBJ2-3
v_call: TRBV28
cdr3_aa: ASSHGIGSGTDTQY

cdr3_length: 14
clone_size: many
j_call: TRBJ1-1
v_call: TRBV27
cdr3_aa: ASSLQGLQGYTEAF

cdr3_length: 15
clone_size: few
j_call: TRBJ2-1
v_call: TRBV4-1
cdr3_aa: ASSQEGDFLRYNEQF

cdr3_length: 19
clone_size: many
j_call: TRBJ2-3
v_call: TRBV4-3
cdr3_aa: ASSQDSWPSGEQRWADTQY

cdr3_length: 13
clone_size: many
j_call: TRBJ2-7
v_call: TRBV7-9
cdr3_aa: ASSEGQGVTYEQY

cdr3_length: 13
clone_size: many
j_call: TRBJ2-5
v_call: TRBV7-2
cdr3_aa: ASSSGDRVQETQY

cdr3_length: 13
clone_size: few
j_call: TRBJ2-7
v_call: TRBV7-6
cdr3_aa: ASSLAEGSNYEQY

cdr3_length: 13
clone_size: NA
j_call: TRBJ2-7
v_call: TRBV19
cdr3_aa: ASSLSARGQNEQY

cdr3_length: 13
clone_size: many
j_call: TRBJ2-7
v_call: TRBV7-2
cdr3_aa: ASSLHPGEAYEQY

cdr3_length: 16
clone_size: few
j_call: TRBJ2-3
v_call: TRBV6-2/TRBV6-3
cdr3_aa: ASSSGTGSVVGTDTQY

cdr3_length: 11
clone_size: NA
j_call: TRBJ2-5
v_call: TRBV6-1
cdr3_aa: ASRGPQQGTQY

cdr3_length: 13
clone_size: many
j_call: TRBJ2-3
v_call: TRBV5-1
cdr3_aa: ASSLSGGSTDTQY

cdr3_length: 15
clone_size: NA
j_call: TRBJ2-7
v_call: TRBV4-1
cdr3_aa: ASSQDLSGSPNYEQY

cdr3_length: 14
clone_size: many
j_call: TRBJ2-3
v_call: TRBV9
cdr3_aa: ASSVGRRTGTDTQY

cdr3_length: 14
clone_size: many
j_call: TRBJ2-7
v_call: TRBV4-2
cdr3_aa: ASSQLSGTSGTEQY

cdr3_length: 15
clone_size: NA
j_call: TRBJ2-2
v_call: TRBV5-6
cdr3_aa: ASSLRPERANTGELF

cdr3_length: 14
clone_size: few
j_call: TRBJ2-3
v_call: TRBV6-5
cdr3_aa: ASRRKRETHTDTQY

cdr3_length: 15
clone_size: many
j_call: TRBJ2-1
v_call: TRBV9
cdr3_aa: ASSASLSGGDKGEQF

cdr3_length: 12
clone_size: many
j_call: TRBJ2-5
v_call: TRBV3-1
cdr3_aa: ASSSGRFQETQY

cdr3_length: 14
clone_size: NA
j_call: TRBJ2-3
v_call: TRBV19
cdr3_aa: ASSWDLISSTDTQY

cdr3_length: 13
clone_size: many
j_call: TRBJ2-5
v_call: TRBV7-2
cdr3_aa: ASSSGLAPVETQY

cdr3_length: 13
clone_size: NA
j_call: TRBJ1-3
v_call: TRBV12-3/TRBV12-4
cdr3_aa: ASTHTAYSGNTIC

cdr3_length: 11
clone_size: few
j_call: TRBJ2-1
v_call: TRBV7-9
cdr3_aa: ASIPQGYNEQF